This entry lists 26 T cell receptor beta chains sequenced from one sample in a study of cytomegalovirus exposure and HLA in healthy donors. Use of 60 Vbeta and 13 Jbeta primers characterized the PCR. Profiling relied on immunoSEQ multiplex PCR, and the TCRdb table lists in-frame clones only, not all of them. This sample has 120,000 or so clones; roughly 75% occur once, and the top ten carry 1.2%. The specimen was PBMCs. Source of these receptors: a female donor in good health and CMV-seronegative.

V and J are TRBV2 and TRBJ2-7; 8 bases are a match to TRBD1. The CDR3 extends over 15 amino acids. CDR1 is SNHLY and CDR2 is FYNNEI in the germline V gene. The trim removed 2 bases at V and 4 bases at J, leaving 7 bases unmatched. In DNA form, the CDR3 reads TGTGCCAGCAGTGAACCCGACAGGGGAAGGTACGAGCAGTACTTC. It encodes CASSEPDRGRYEQYF.

This sequence joins TRBV6-5 and TRBJ2-7; the match to TRBD1 covers 10 bases. Germline V CDR1 and CDR2: MNHEY, SVGAGI. V trimming: 0 bases; J trimming: 3 bases; junction bases outside the gene matches: 5. This CDR3 is 16 amino acids long. In DNA, the CDR3 is TGTGCCAGCAGTTACTCCGGGACAGGGGATTTCTACGAGCAGTACTTC. It is translated as CASSYSGTGDFYEQYF.

The chain is built from TRBV6-1 and TRBJ2-1, with 10 bases identical to TRBD2. CDR3 length equals 15 residues. Germline loops: CDR1 MNHNS, CDR2 SASEGT. Trimming cost V 6 bases and J 6 bases; bases outside gene matches: 8. For the CDR3, the DNA is TGTGCCAGCAGAGTCCTAGCGGGAGCCTTCAATGAGCAGTTCTTC. It yields the protein CASRVLAGAFNEQFF.

This clone was detected only once. This chain uses TRBV7-2 with TRBJ2-5, with 11 bases lining up with TRBD2. In germline, CDR1 is SGHTA, CDR2 FQGNSA. Trimming at V came to 4 bases and at J to 5 bases, leaving 12 bases not matched to a gene. This CDR3 has 17 residues. This chain's CDR3 is CASSSSGLADLRETQYF. The CDR3 region has the DNA TGTGCCAGCAGCTCCTCGGGACTAGCGGATTTGAGGGAGACCCAGTACTTC.

The chain has TRBV4-2 and TRBJ2-2; 9 bases line up with TRBD2. The germline gives CDR1 LGHNA, CDR2 YNFKEQ. This CDR3 is 19 amino acids long. The ends lost 2 bases at V and 3 bases at J; junction bases unmatched: 13. CDR3 loop: CASSQPHAAAGGDTGELFF. CDR3 DNA sequence: TGTGCCAGCAGCCAACCCCACGCCGCAGCGGGAGGAGACACCGGGGAGCTGTTTTTT.

The J gene is TRBJ2-7, the V gene TRBV7-9; 10 bases agree with TRBD1. V was clipped by 4 bases and J by 2 bases; unmatched bases: 2. Germline CDR1 reads SEHNR; CDR2 reads FQNEAQ (reference sequence). The CDR3 is made up of 14 amino acids. The CDR3 protein is CASSSGQGAYEQYF. The CDR3 region has the DNA TGTGCCAGCAGCTCCGGACAGGGGGCCTACGAGCAGTACTTC.

This chain uses TRBV5-1 with TRBJ2-1; D remains ambiguous. The CDR3 extends over 15 amino acids. Germline-derived CDR1 and CDR2 are SGHRS and YFSETQ. Between the trimmed V and J ends, which lost 0 bases and 8 bases, there was a span of 15 bases. Here the CDR3 reads CASSLVPLLPHEQFF. DNA for the CDR3: TGCGCCAGCAGCTTGGTTCCCCTCCTACCCCATGAGCAGTTCTTC. Full variable domain (missing parts from reference TRBV5-1 and TRBJ2-1): KAGVTQTPRYLIKTRGQQVTLSCSPISGHRSVSWYQQTPGQGLQFLFEYFSETQRNKGNFPGRFSGRQFSNSRSEMNVSTLELGDSALYLCASSLVPLLPHEQFFGPGTRLTVL.

V usage is TRBV11-2 and J usage is TRBJ2-4, with TRBD1 as a possible D gene (6 bases). V lost 1 base and J lost 8, with 9 bases in between. Germline CDR1 is SGHAT and CDR2 is FQNNGV. The CDR3 totals 13 residues. The CDR3 DNA reads as TGTGCCAGCAGCTTAGCCAGGGGTGACATTCAGTACTTC. Translation: CASSLARGDIQYF. Together with reference TRBV11-2 and TRBJ2-4, the CDR3 gives the full variable domain: EAGVAQSPRYKIIEKRQSVAFWCNPISGHATLYWYQQILGQGPKLLIQFQNNGVVDDSQLPKDRFSAERLKGVDSTLKIQPAKLEDSAVYLCASSLARGDIQYFGAGTRLSVL.

The rearrangement uses TRBV4-1 and TRBJ2-7; 13 bases match TRBD2. CDR1 MGHRA and CDR2 YSYEKL come from the germline V gene. The V and J ends lost 3 bases and 4 bases, in that order; junction bases with no gene match: 12. The CDR3 runs 18 residues. This CDR3 is CASSHPGLAGDPGYEQYF. The CDR3 region has the DNA TGCGCCAGCAGCCATCCTGGACTAGCGGGAGACCCCGGGTACGAGCAGTACTTC.

This clone has a handful of counts. The chain joins TRBV9 to TRBJ2-2; a possible D gene is TRBD2 (6 bases). Trimming took 4 bases from V and 4 from J, leaving 20 bases between them. The germline CDR1 and CDR2 sequences are SGDLS and YYNGEE. The CDR3 has 17 amino acids. CDR3 sequence (DNA): TGTGCCAGCAGCTCCCCTTTTTGGGGGAGGAGCACCGGGGAGCTGTTTTTT. Its protein product is CASSSPFWGRSTGELFF.

This chain links TRBV5-1 with TRBJ2-5, with TRBD1 identical over 8 bases. The last part of the DNA fits TRBJ2-7 better; the J call may be wrong. Germline CDR1 and CDR2: SGHRS and YFSETQ. The CDR3 totals 14 residues. CDR3 coding DNA: TGCGCCAGCAGCAAGGGACAGGTTATCTACGAGCAGTACTTC. Its protein is CASSKGQVIYEQYF.

This clone came up once. The rearrangement uses TRBV27 and TRBJ2-1, with D unresolved. CDR1 and CDR2 (germline): MNHEY, SMNVEV (reference sequence). The germline V and J ends were trimmed by 7 bases and 6 bases, with 10 bases remaining between them. This CDR3 spans 12 amino acids. The CDR3 sequence: CASTSPSNEQFF. The CDR3 coding sequence is TGTGCCAGCACATCCCCGAGCAATGAGCAGTTCTTC.

This clone was counted between two and nine times. The rearrangement uses TRBV6-1 and TRBJ2-1, with 10 nucleotides matching TRBD1. CDR1 is MNHNS and CDR2 is SASEGT in the germline V gene. Losses at the gene ends were 7 bases for V and 8 bases for J; bases not matched to a gene: 11. CDR3 length equals 15 residues. The CDR3 is CASIAGTGDYHEQFF. Here the CDR3 DNA reads TGTGCCAGCATCGCCGGGACAGGGGATTACCATGAGCAGTTCTTC.

The V call is TRBV10-3, the J call TRBJ1-1; D not certain. The V end was cut by 2 bases, the J end by 6 bases, with 10 bases between. This CDR3 has 13 residues. The germline gives CDR1 ENHRY, CDR2 SYGVKD. The CDR3 protein is CAISERVESEAFF. Here the CDR3 DNA reads TGTGCCATCAGTGAGCGAGTAGAGTCTGAAGCTTTCTTT.

The chain carries TRBV15 and TRBJ2-5; TRBD1 is a possible D gene (5 bases). This CDR3 region has 14 residues. Per the germline V gene, CDR1 is LNHNV and CDR2 is YYDKDF (reference sequence). V lost 1 base to trimming and J lost 10 bases, with 16 bases between them. In DNA, the CDR3 is TGTGCCACCAGCAGAGGGACCCAGGGTAGGGGCCAGTACTTC. Encoded protein: CATSRGTQGRGQYF.

The chain combines TRBV4-1 with TRBJ2-1; D gene uncertain. Germline CDR1 is MGHRA and CDR2 is YSYEKL. The CDR3 sequence is 14 residues long. V dropped 3 bases and J dropped 1 base, with 7 bases sitting between them. The CDR3 protein is CASSHGQSYNEQFF. CDR3 nucleotides: TGCGCCAGCAGCCATGGGCAGTCCTACAATGAGCAGTTCTTC.

In regard to this clone: At the DNA level, this CDR3 is encoded by other sequences in the same sample as well. This chain connects TRBV7-2 to TRBJ2-1, with 9 bases that match TRBD2. V was clipped by 5 bases and J by 6 bases; unmatched bases: 11. The CDR3 runs to 16 residues. Germline assignment: CDR1 SGHTA and CDR2 FQGNSA. In nucleotides, the CDR3 is TGTGCCAGCAGCGGCAGGCGGGGGGGCCTGACCAATGAGCAGTTCTTC. Translated: CASSGRRGGLTNEQFF. Combining the CDR3 with reference TRBV7-2 and TRBJ2-1 gives the whole variable domain GAGVSQSPSNKVTEKGKDVELRCDPISGHTALYWYRQSLGQGLEFLIYFQGNSAPDKSGLPSDRFSAERTGGSVSTLTIQRTQQEDSAVYLCASSGRRGGLTNEQFFGPGTRLTVL.

This clone was detected a few times. This chain uses TRBV19 with TRBJ2-7, with 11 positions matching TRBD2. Looked up from germline, CDR1 is LNHDA and CDR2 is SQIVND (reference sequence). The CDR3 sequence is 17 residues long. The ends lost 8 bases at V and 8 bases at J; junction bases unmatched: 20. The CDR3 is CASSDRLAGSPTKKQYF. CDR3 sequence (DNA): TGTGCCAGTTCTGACCGACTAGCGGGGTCCCCTACGAAGAAGCAGTACTTC. Supplemented by reference TRBV19 and TRBJ2-7, the full variable domain reads DGGITQSPKYLFRKEGQNVTLSCEQNLNHDAMYWYRQDPGQGLRLIYYSQIVNDFQKGDIAEGYSVSREKKESFPLTVTSAQKNPTAFYLCASSDRLAGSPTKKQYFGPGTRLTVT.

V gene TRBV6-5 combines with J gene TRBJ1-5, with a tentative D call TRBD1 (6 bases). This CDR3 contains 14 residues. The germline V gene has CDR1 MNHEY and CDR2 SVGAGI. The V end lost 5 bases, the J end lost 7 bases, and 15 bases lay between the germline ends. In DNA form, the CDR3 reads TGTGCCAGCAGTGAAACAGGGTATAGCCAGCCCCAGCATTTT. Amino acid sequence: CASSETGYSQPQHF.

V and J are TRBV6-5 and TRBJ2-1; a weak D match, TRBD1 (7 bases). In germline, CDR1 is MNHEY, CDR2 SVGAGI. V lost 0 bases and J lost 7, with 13 bases in between. The CDR3 sequence is 15 residues long. CDR3 bases: TGTGCCAGCAGTTACTCAAGGCAGGGGGGTAATGAGCAGTTCTTC. Its translation: CASSYSRQGGNEQFF.

The genes are TRBV27 and TRBJ2-2, with a tentative D call TRBD1 (8 bases). Germline values: CDR1 MNHEY, CDR2 SMNVEV (reference sequence). Trimming pared 4 bases from V and 4 bases from J, leaving 13 bases between. The length of the CDR3 is 15 residues. Here the CDR3 DNA reads TGTGCCAGCAGTTCGTACAGGGGGGGCACCGGGGAGCTGTTTTTT. Translation gives CASSSYRGGTGELFF.

The chain is built from TRBV2 and TRBJ2-7, with D unclear. Looked up from germline, CDR1 is SNHLY and CDR2 is FYNNEI. This CDR3 is 14 amino acids long. The V and J ends lost 6 bases and 0 bases respectively, with 12 bases between them. The CDR3 DNA is TGTGCCAGCAGGGTGACTGGAAGCTCCTACGAGCAGTACTTC. Translating gives CASRVTGSSYEQYF. Using reference TRBV2 and TRBJ2-7 for the parts outside the CDR3, the full variable domain is EPEVTQTPSHQVTQMGQEVILRCVPISNHLYFYWYRQILGQKVEFLVSFYNNEISEKSEIFDDQFSVERPDGSNFTLKIRSTKLEDSAMYFCASRVTGSSYEQYFGPGTRLTVT.

This clone turned up a few times. V and J are TRBV4-2 and TRBJ2-3, with TRBD2 matching 7 bases. The ends lost 3 bases at V and 2 bases at J; junction bases unmatched: 14. In germline, CDR1 is LGHNA, CDR2 YNFKEQ. This CDR3 is 18 amino acids long. This CDR3 is CASSQGGSPESVTDTQYF. The DNA for the CDR3 is TGTGCCAGCAGCCAGGGCGGGAGCCCCGAATCAGTCACAGATACGCAGTATTTT.

The chain links TRBV6-5 to TRBJ1-1; 8 positions match TRBD1. Germline assignment: CDR1 MNHEY and CDR2 SVGAGI. This CDR3 has 15 amino acids. J gave up 1 base and V 7 bases, and 8 bases lay outside the gene matches. Here the CDR3 DNA reads TGTGCCAGCAACTTCAGGGGGCAGGGGAACACTGAAGCTTTCTTT. This gives the protein CASNFRGQGNTEAFF.

V usage is TRBV5-4 and J usage is TRBJ1-2; maybe TRBD1 (6 bases). This CDR3 contains 18 residues. Germline lookup yields CDR1 SGHNT and CDR2 YYREEE (reference sequence). V was shortened by 4 bases and J by 6 bases, with 28 bases between the two germline ends. The CDR3 region is CASSLLDHGTSESDGYTF. For the CDR3, the DNA is TGTGCCAGCAGCCTATTGGACCATGGGACATCGGAATCCGATGGCTACACCTTC.

The chain carries TRBV6-5 and TRBJ1-6; D is unresolved. Germline values: CDR1 MNHEY, CDR2 SVGAGI. The ends were cut back, 6 bases at V and 7 bases at J, with 13 bases in the middle. The CDR3 consists of 14 residues. The CDR3 loop reads CASSRGGTNSPLHF. The CDR3 DNA follows: TGTGCCAGCAGCCGGGGAGGAACCAATTCACCCCTCCACTTT.